This T cell receptor beta chain was recovered during a study of T cell responses to AZD1222 COVID-19 vaccine (dated by TCRdb to about 2021). Background on the whole study: AZD1222 recipients with second doses at about 4 weeks or about 12 weeks were pooled, because spike-specific TCR depth and breadth did not differ between schedules. TCR sequencing was performed for some 250 trial participants, of whom around 210 were given two doses of AZD1222 and approximately 25 were given two doses of MenACWY control vaccine. Trial participants were enrolled into age subgroups of 18-55, 56-69 and 70-plus years, which contained about 150, 27 and 61 TCR-sequenced participants, respectively. Overall study results and their limits: In the small 56-69-year group, the increase in depth fell short of significance, most likely because of low power. Participants were mostly white British, with more females than males. The authors suggested clonal diversity may have been underestimated. CD4 TCRs associated with the vaccine covered the entire spike protein, and the dominant responses were in regions 160-218 and 743-854. Nearly half of unique spike-specific TCRs reportedly recognized epitopes outside regions mutated in the B.1.351 and B.1.1.7 variants. Conclusions about previously exposed vaccinees are limited because only six or seven AZD1222 recipients were SARS-CoV-2 seropositive at baseline. Spike-specific TCR breadth and depth rose significantly after two AZD1222 doses compared with day 0 and with MenACWY recipients. Because no samples from the day 14 peak response were available, repertoires could be characterized only after the peak T cell response.

CDR1 is given as LNHDA and CDR2 as SQIVND, both from the germline V gene (reference sequence). The CDR3 goes from the cysteine to the phenylalanine over 16 residues. Solely the CDR3 DNA is kept, with 48 bases framed from the first base. A distance of 14 bases separates the germline ends of V and J, which lose 5 bases and 0 bases respectively. On this clone: It has no known antigen specificity. No clone much larger than this one lies a single base away; base qualities are absent.

The CDR3 regions of human TCRbeta chains were analyzed by immunosequencing. From the authors' description of their analysis: TCRs in the repertoires were matched against a reference library of SARS-CoV-2-specific TCRs that had been generated with the MIRA antigen-specificity platform. Breadth was defined as the fraction of unique TCRs that were SARS-CoV-2-associated. Depth was defined as the fraction of total T cells that were SARS-CoV-2-associated. Using the MIRA data, each spike-specific TCR was assigned both to the spike region to which the TCR was reactive and to a CD4 or CD8 class. Log10-transformed breadth and depth values were compared by one-way ANOVA with Sidak's multiple comparisons tests. Sourced from immuneACCESS, this table was stored by TCRdb with only in-frame sequences that have V and J called. A share of the clones is absent; for the studies checked, an unresolved V gene accounts for under half, and the remainder has no known explanation. From that table come the V and J calls and clone size; the DNA was used to work out D and trimming. This sample comprises 110,000 or so clones, about 86% of them detected only once. The top ten constitute 2.5% to 4% of the sample.

Read against the paper, the sample's time point label means: baseline before first vaccination. Vaccinee samples came from UK trials COV001 and COV002, including a single-blind randomized controlled phase 2/3 trial of AZD1222 (ChAdOx1 nCoV-19) in healthy adults. Trial participant PBMC samples were collected at day 0 and day 28 after the second dose for TCRbeta chain sequencing. The receptor was isolated from an adult in good health. Sample: peripheral blood, taken on day 0 of AZD1222 vaccination. Rearrangement joined TRBV19 to TRBJ1-5; the D gene is not confidently resolved. The DNA sequence reads TGTGCCAGTAGTGAGATGGGAAGAAATAGCAATCAGCCCCAGCATTTT. The encoded protein is CASSEMGRNSNQPQHF.